Presented here are 26 T cell receptor beta chains from one specimen sequenced in a study of T cells in women clearing cervical HPV infection (dated by TCRdb to the late 2010s). Libraries were made using the immunoSEQ multiplex PCR assay. Entries here come from immuneACCESS through TCRdb and include only in-frame sequences with V and J called. Some clones fail to appear in such tables; in the studies checked, an unresolved V gene covers under half of the shortfall, and the cause of the remainder is unknown. This specimen's table enumerates about 30,000 clones. The ten largest make up 6.6% of the sample. Sequenced: blood buffy coat. These TCRs come from a woman aged 18-69 years with a cervical HPV16 infection that either progressed to CIN3+ or cleared (not recorded which).

CDR3 DNA (partial): TGTGCCAGCAGTGAAGTAACGGGTAGGAATCAGCCC. Its translation is CASSEVTGRNQP. In full, the CDR3 is CASSEVTGRNQPQHF. The chain employs TRBV6-1 and TRBJ1-5, with D unclear. The read ends 3 residues shy of where the CDR3 ends; the end is completed using the germline J gene. The CDR3 extends over 15 amino acids. V was trimmed by 1 base and J by 4 bases, leaving 11 bases between them. Per the germline V gene, CDR1 is MNHNS and CDR2 is SASEGT.

The CDR3 loop reads CASSPGLAGGFEQFF. Incomplete CDR3 DNA: TGTGCCAGCAGTCCCGGACTAGCGGGGGGTTTTGAG. V gene TRBV6-4 combines with J gene TRBJ2-1; the match to TRBD2 covers 14 bases. The missing CDR3 end, 3 residues past where the read stops, is filled in from the germline J gene. The CDR3 has 15 residues. J gave up 9 bases and V 5 bases, and 6 bases lay outside the gene matches. The germline CDR1 and CDR2 sequences are MRHNA and SNTAGT.

Points on this clone: With the read ending 3 residues before the CDR3 end, the germline J gene is used to fill in that end. V usage is TRBV4-1 and J usage is TRBJ1-6; D is possibly TRBD1 (6 bases). V lost 1 base and J lost 8, with 12 bases in between. The CDR3 sequence is 15 residues long. CDR1 is MGHRA, CDR2 YSYEKL, per germline. The CDR3 sequence: CASSQVPGEDSPLHF. Partial CDR3 DNA: TGCGCCAGCAGCCAAGTTCCAGGGGAGGATTCACCC.

Points on this clone: The read is 3 residues too short to cover the CDR3 end, so that end is filled in from the germline J gene. The chain is built from TRBV11-2 and TRBJ2-5, with D perhaps TRBD1 (6 bases). This CDR3 spans 15 amino acids. Germline V CDR1 and CDR2: SGHAT, FQNNGV. Trimming left V 5 bases short and J 3 bases short, with 16 bases between. The sequenced part of the CDR3 DNA is TGTGCCAGCAGCCGGACAGCCTTCGAGAAAGAGACC. This encodes CASSRTAFEKET. Given in full, the CDR3 is CASSRTAFEKETQYF.

As concerns this clone: The CDR3 is cut off 3 residues early in the read; its end comes from the germline J gene. This chain links TRBV20-1 with TRBJ2-1; TRBD1 is a possible D gene (5 bases). The germline V gene has CDR1 DFQATT and CDR2 SNEGSKA (reference sequence). V shed 7 bases and J shed 7 bases, with 14 bases lying between them. The CDR3 runs 12 residues. CDR3 in amino acids: CSVRGIRNEQFF. Incomplete CDR3 DNA: TGCAGTGTTAGGGGCATACGGAATGAG.

On this clone itself: From the germline J gene comes the end of the CDR3, since the read stops 3 residues before it. The chain recombines TRBV5-1 with TRBJ2-1, with 14 bases lining up with TRBD2. J gave up 4 bases and V 4 bases, and 7 bases lay outside the gene matches. Germline lookup yields CDR1 SGHRS and CDR2 YFSETQ. The CDR3 runs to 17 residues. The CDR3 loop is CASSITGLAGVYNEQFF. The sequenced CDR3 bases are TGCGCCAGCAGCATTACGGGACTAGCGGGGGTATACAATGAG.

The CDR3 here is CASSDPGNYGYTF. The part of the CDR3 DNA that was read is TGTGCCAGCAGTGATCCGGGGAACTATGGC. The chain has TRBV2 and TRBJ1-2; D call uncertain. The CDR3 goes on 3 residues after the read ends, and that part is filled in from the germline J gene. The CDR3 sequence is 13 residues long. Germline CDR1 SNHLY, CDR2 FYNNEI. Deletions cut 3 bases from V and 2 bases from J, with 7 bases between.

CDR3 residues: CAISESTGVKSPLHF. The CDR3 DNA, read in part, is TGTGCCATCAGTGAGTCCACCGGGGTCAAATCACCC. This chain connects TRBV10-3 to TRBJ1-6; no reliable D call. The sequenced fragment ends 3 residues before the CDR3 boundary, so the rest is inferred from the germline J gene. V was cut by 0 bases and J by 10 bases, with 13 bases left in between. The germline CDR1 and CDR2 sequences are ENHRY and SYGVKD. The CDR3 contains 15 residues.

A word on this clone: The sequenced fragment ends 3 residues before the CDR3 boundary, so the rest is inferred from the germline J gene. The rearrangement uses TRBV9 and TRBJ2-3, with TRBD2 matching over 10 bases. The V gene's germline CDR1 is SGDLS and CDR2 YYNGEE. This CDR3 has 15 residues. Unmatched junction bases numbered 1, after V lost 0 bases and J lost 3 bases. CDR3 loop: CASSVGTSGTDTQYF. The covered CDR3 bases are TGTGCCAGCAGCGTAGGGACTAGCGGAACAGATACG. Drawing the rest from reference TRBV9 and TRBJ2-3, the complete variable domain is DSGVTQTPKHLITATGQRVTLRCSPRSGDLSVYWYQQSLDQGLQFLIQYYNGEERAKGNILERFSAQQFPDLHSELNLSSLELGDSALYFCASSVGTSGTDTQYFGPGTRLTVL.

With regard to this clone: The read terminates 3 residues ahead of where the CDR3 ends, so the germline J gene completes it. The chain employs TRBV5-1 and TRBJ1-4, with D perhaps matching TRBD1 (6 bases). V dropped 4 bases and J dropped 7 bases, with 14 bases sitting between them. CDR3 length equals 14 residues. Germline-derived CDR1 and CDR2 are SGHRS and YFSETQ. The CDR3 bases that were read are TGCGCCAGCAGCCTACAGGGTTATGGTGAAAAA. Amino acid sequence: CASSLQGYGEK. Given in full, the CDR3 is CASSLQGYGEKLFF.

A word on this clone: The read comes to an end 3 residues before the CDR3 does, leaving the germline J gene to fill in the end. This chain uses TRBV5-4 with TRBJ2-5; 12 nucleotides align to TRBD2. Per the germline V gene, CDR1 is SGHNT and CDR2 is YYREEE (reference sequence). This CDR3 is built from 16 residues. Trimming took 1 base from V and 4 from J; bases not matched to a gene: 5. The DNA read from the CDR3 is TGTGCCAGCAGCTTGAGACTAGCGGGGGTGGGAGAGACC. Translated, it gives CASSLRLAGVGET. The complete CDR3 reads CASSLRLAGVGETQYF.

On this clone itself: Read sequence stops 3 residues before the CDR3 end, and the germline J gene provides the missing end. The J gene is TRBJ1-1, the V gene TRBV20-1, with 8 positions matching TRBD1. The CDR3 totals 15 residues. J gave up 1 base and V 0 bases, and 4 bases lay outside the gene matches. Looked up from germline, CDR1 is DFQATT and CDR2 is SNEGSKA (reference sequence). The sequenced CDR3 bases are TGCAGTGCTAGAGAATCCGGGACAGGGAACACTGAA. It translates to CSARESGTGNTE. The complete CDR3 sequence is CSARESGTGNTEAFF.

Notes on this clone: The observed sequence ends 3 residues before the CDR3 terminus, with the missing tail filled in from the germline J gene. The chain carries TRBV12-3 or TRBV12-4 and TRBJ1-5; D remains ambiguous. V was pared by 7 bases and J by 1 base, with 5 bases between. This CDR3 contains 12 residues. CDR3 amino acids: CASTSSNQPQHF. CDR3 DNA (partial): TGTGCCAGCACATCCAGCAATCAGCCC.

As to this clone: The read comes to an end 3 residues before the CDR3 does, leaving the germline J gene to fill in the end. V and J are TRBV30 and TRBJ2-3, with 10 bases fitting TRBD2. CDR1 and CDR2 (germline): GTSNPN, SVGIG (reference sequence). The CDR3 contains 15 residues. Trimming removed 3 bases from V and 2 bases from J; junction bases left unmatched: 5. The sequenced CDR3 bases are TGTGCCTGGAGGAGGCTAGCGGGGGACACAGATACG. This codes for CAWRRLAGDTDT. The entire CDR3 protein reads CAWRRLAGDTDTQYF. The whole variable domain, remainder taken from reference TRBV30 and TRBJ2-3, is SQTIHQWPATLVQPVGSPLSLECTVEGTSNPNLYWYRQAAGRGLQLLFYSVGIGQISSEVPQNLSASRPQDRQFILSSKKLLLSDSGFYLCAWRRLAGDTDTQYFGPGTRLTVL.

The covered CDR3 bases are TGTGCCAGCAGCCTTCTGGTCGGCGGAGATACG. It specifies CASSLLVGGDT. The CDR3 as a whole reads CASSLLVGGDTQYF. The rearrangement joins TRBV6-2 or TRBV6-3 to TRBJ2-3, with D hard to call. The read stops 3 residues short of the end of the CDR3; the missing end is completed from the germline J gene. Germline CDR1 is MNHEY and CDR2 is SVGEGT. Trimming shortened V by 6 bases and J by 5 bases, and 15 bases separated the two germline ends. This CDR3 has 14 amino acids.

Details on this clone: The CDR3 end falls 3 residues outside the read, so it is completed with the germline J gene. This chain connects TRBV20-1 to TRBJ2-1, with TRBD2 identical over 10 bases. CDR3 length: 15 amino acids. Per the germline V gene, CDR1 is DFQATT and CDR2 is SNEGSKA (reference sequence). The V and J ends lost 3 bases and 5 bases, in that order; junction bases with no gene match: 7. The covered CDR3 bases are TGCAGTGCTAGTAAGGAGCGGGGGGGCCACAATGAG. Translation gives CSASKERGGHNE. Given in full, the CDR3 is CSASKERGGHNEQFF.

Comment on this clone: The read falls 3 residues short of the CDR3 end, and the missing part is taken from the germline J gene. The chain couples TRBV20-1 to TRBJ2-5, with D unresolved. With 0 bases removed from V and 5 bases from J, the gap between germline ends came to 10 bases. This CDR3 comprises 13 residues. CDR1 and CDR2 from the germline V gene are DFQATT and SNEGSKA (reference sequence). CDR3 DNA (partial): TGCAGTGCTAGAGATTTATCCGGGGAGACC. This sequence encodes CSARDLSGET. The whole CDR3 protein is CSARDLSGETQYF.

As to this clone: The CDR3 end lies 3 residues beyond the end of the read and is filled in from the germline J gene. The chain employs TRBV2 and TRBJ1-1; D may be TRBD1 (5 bases). This CDR3 spans 15 amino acids. V was pared by 6 bases and J by 2 bases, with 16 bases between. Per the germline V gene, CDR1 is SNHLY and CDR2 is FYNNEI. The CDR3 bases that were read are TGTGCCAGCAGGCCCGGTCGGGGGACCAACACTGAA. Its translation is CASRPGRGTNTE. The full CDR3 sequence reads CASRPGRGTNTEAFF.

In regard to this clone: The observed sequence ends 3 residues before the CDR3 terminus, with the missing tail filled in from the germline J gene. This chain links TRBV20-1 with TRBJ2-7, with D maybe TRBD1 (5 bases). The CDR3 spans 13 residues. The V end was cut by 6 bases, the J end by 6 bases, with 18 bases between. Germline assignment: CDR1 DFQATT and CDR2 SNEGSKA (reference sequence). This chain's CDR3 is CSARRDIPSEQYF. The covered CDR3 bases are TGCAGTGCCCGCAGGGATATCCCGAGCGAG.

Regarding this clone: The CDR3 is cut off 3 residues early in the read; its end comes from the germline J gene. The V call is TRBV5-1, the J call TRBJ2-3; 7 bases agree with TRBD1. In germline, CDR1 is SGHRS, CDR2 YFSETQ. The junction had 4 bases not matched to a gene; V was cut back by 1 base and J by 2 bases. The CDR3 spans 15 residues. CDR3 amino acids: CASSLQGVNTDTQYF. The CDR3 bases that were read are TGCGCCAGCAGCTTGCAGGGGGTGAACACAGATACG. Full variable domain (missing parts from reference TRBV5-1 and TRBJ2-3): KAGVTQTPRYLIKTRGQQVTLSCSPISGHRSVSWYQQTPGQGLQFLFEYFSETQRNKGNFPGRFSGRQFSNSRSEMNVSTLELGDSALYLCASSLQGVNTDTQYFGPGTRLTVL.

Worth noting for this clone: Sequencing ends 3 residues short of the CDR3 end; the germline J gene provides the rest. J is TRBJ2-3 and V is TRBV6-4; the match to TRBD1 covers 9 bases. The germline V gene encodes CDR1 MRHNA and CDR2 SNTAGT. V trimming: 5 bases; J trimming: 5 bases; junction bases outside the gene matches: 11. This CDR3 comprises 16 residues. The CDR3 protein is CASSPTGGASGDTQYF. CDR3 DNA, as far as it was read: TGTGCCAGCAGTCCTACAGGGGGCGCGTCAGGAGATACG.

On this clone itself: The read comes to an end 3 residues before the CDR3 does, leaving the germline J gene to fill in the end. The rearrangement uses TRBV4-2 and TRBJ1-4; D is perhaps TRBD1 (5 bases). V was trimmed by 2 bases and J by 8 bases, leaving 18 bases between them. CDR3 size: 16 residues. The germline V gene has CDR1 LGHNA and CDR2 YNFKEQ. The CDR3 reads CASSQQQDPGTEKLFF. The CDR3 DNA, read in part, is TGTGCCAGCAGCCAACAACAGGACCCTGGCACGGAAAAA.

The CDR3 spells CASSLTGGTQYF. CDR3 bases read: TGTGCCAGCAGCTTAACCGGGGGTACG. This sequence joins TRBV7-3 and TRBJ2-3, with D maybe TRBD2 (6 bases). The CDR3 end lies 3 residues beyond the end of the read and is filled in from the germline J gene. V lost 0 bases to trimming and J lost 8 bases, with 6 bases between them. CDR1 and CDR2 (germline): SGHTA, FQGTGA. There are 12 residues in the CDR3.

Notes on this clone: The sequenced fragment ends 3 residues before the CDR3 boundary, so the rest is inferred from the germline J gene. The rearrangement uses TRBV12-3 or TRBV12-4 and TRBJ2-5; D might be TRBD1 (7 bases). The CDR3 loop spans 17 amino acids. V lost 5 bases and J lost 5, with 24 bases in between. CDR3 amino acids: CASSPRGTDILGETQYF. CDR3 DNA (partial): TGTGCCAGCAGTCCTCGGGGGACAGATATTCTCGGGGAGACC.

Points on this clone: The sequenced fragment ends 3 residues before the CDR3 boundary, so the rest is inferred from the germline J gene. The chain uses TRBV7-2 and TRBJ2-1; 7 bases agree with TRBD1. Germline CDR1 is SGHTA and CDR2 is FQGNSA. This CDR3 has 14 amino acids. J was trimmed by 9 bases and V by 4 bases; bases with no gene match: 9. The CDR3 loop is CASSWTGTAGEQFF. The DNA read from the CDR3 is TGTGCCAGCAGCTGGACAGGAACGGCGGGTGAG.

About this clone: The read ends 3 residues before the CDR3 terminus; that terminus is restored from the germline J gene. The rearrangement joins TRBV5-6 to TRBJ2-2; a possible D gene is TRBD1 (5 bases). CDR1 is SGHDT, CDR2 YYEEEE, per germline. CDR3 length equals 14 residues. V shed 5 bases and J shed 2 bases, with 10 bases lying between them. The chain's CDR3 is CASRRTSNTGELFF. Incomplete CDR3 DNA: TGTGCCAGCAGACGGACATCTAACACCGGGGAG.